A selection of T cell receptor beta chains follows, all from one sample in a study of T cells in Graves' hyperthyroidism and ophthalmopathy. TCRdb reanalysed the multiplex PCR reads using MiXCR and keeps one entry per CDR3 protein. Of a few hundred thousand distinct CDR3 sequences listed, more than 15% are singletons. Input material: blood. The receptors were gathered from a woman between 25 and 40 years old with Graves' ophthalmopathy. Each CDR3 is given with its conserved first and last residue. The D gene is left open where the match is weak. Expanded clones are given a class, and other clones once, few, many or no size at all.

V gene: TRBV6-5; clone size: .; D gene: .; J gene: TRBJ1-4; CDR3 length: 15; CDR3 DNA: TGTGCCAGCAGTTACTCGGGAGGGGATAATGAAAAACTGTTTTTT; CDR3 protein: CASSYSGGDNEKLFF
V gene: TRBV4-1; clone size: .; D gene: TRBD1; J gene: TRBJ2-7; CDR3 length: 14; CDR3 DNA: TGCGCCAGCAGCCAGCCCCGACAGGGGTACGAGCAGTACTTC; CDR3 protein: CASSQPRQGYEQYF
V gene: TRBV29-1; clone size: .; D gene: .; J gene: TRBJ2-2; CDR3 length: 12; CDR3 DNA: TGCAGCGTTGGAATAGACACCGGGGAGCTGTTTTTT; CDR3 protein: CSVGIDTGELFF
V gene: TRBV3-1; clone size: many; D gene: .; J gene: TRBJ2-3; CDR3 length: 13; CDR3 DNA: TGTGCCAGCAGCGCAAGATACACAGATACGCAGTATTTT; CDR3 protein: CASSARYTDTQYF
V gene: TRBV7-7; clone size: .; D gene: .; J gene: TRBJ2-7; CDR3 length: 14; CDR3 DNA: TGTGCTAGCAGCTTATTGACAAGCTCCTACGAGCAGTACTTC; CDR3 protein: CASSLLTSSYEQYF
V gene: TRBV14; clone size: few; D gene: TRBD2; J gene: TRBJ2-1; CDR3 length: 12; CDR3 DNA: TGTGCCAGCAGCCCACCGGGACTACTCCAGTTCTTC; CDR3 protein: CASSPPGLLQFF
V gene: TRBV11-1; clone size: many; D gene: TRBD2; J gene: TRBJ2-5; CDR3 length: 13; CDR3 DNA: TGTGCCAGCGGACTAGCAAGTACAGAGACCCAGTACTTC; CDR3 protein: CASGLASTETQYF
V gene: TRBV11-2; clone size: many; D gene: TRBD2; J gene: TRBJ2-3; CDR3 length: 20; CDR3 DNA: TGTGCCAGCAGCTTAGAGGGGGGGGCTAGCGGGAGGGAGTTCGTGGATACGCAGTATTTT; CDR3 protein: CASSLEGGASGREFVDTQYF
V gene: TRBV6-2/TRBV6-3; clone size: few; D gene: .; J gene: TRBJ2-7; CDR3 length: 13; CDR3 DNA: TGTGCCACCTCTACTAGTTTGGTCTACGAGCAGTACTTC; CDR3 protein: CATSTSLVYEQYF
V gene: TRBV29-1; clone size: few; D gene: .; J gene: TRBJ2-3; CDR3 length: 13; CDR3 DNA: TGCAGCGTTATGGGTATCAACACAGATACGCAGTATTTT; CDR3 protein: CSVMGINTDTQYF
V gene: TRBV7-9; clone size: many; D gene: .; J gene: TRBJ2-7; CDR3 length: 12; CDR3 DNA: TGTGCCAGCAGCCCCGGGACAAACGAGCAGTACTTC; CDR3 protein: CASSPGTNEQYF
V gene: TRBV19; clone size: .; D gene: TRBD1; J gene: TRBJ2-4; CDR3 length: 14; CDR3 DNA: TGTGCCAGTAGTACCTTGACAGGGCGGCCCATTCAGTACTTC; CDR3 protein: CASSTLTGRPIQYF
V gene: TRBV3-2; clone size: many; D gene: .; J gene: TRBJ2-1; CDR3 length: 15; CDR3 DNA: TGTGCCAGCAGCCAAGGGCCGGGAACCTACAATGAGCAGTTCTTC; CDR3 protein: CASSQGPGTYNEQFF
V gene: TRBV20-1; clone size: few; D gene: TRBD1; J gene: TRBJ1-6; CDR3 length: 16; CDR3 DNA: TGCAGTGCTAGTGGTCAGGGGGCTTACTCTAATTCACCCCTCCACTTT; CDR3 protein: CSASGQGAYSNSPLHF
V gene: TRBV4-3; clone size: .; D gene: TRBD1; J gene: TRBJ2-7; CDR3 length: 15; CDR3 DNA: TGCGCCAGCAGCCAAGAAAGGACAGGGTTACACGAGCAGTACTTC; CDR3 protein: CASSQERTGLHEQYF
V gene: TRBV6-2/TRBV6-3; clone size: many; D gene: .; J gene: TRBJ1-1; CDR3 length: 15; CDR3 DNA: TGTGCCAGCAGTTACAGGGGTTGGAAGAACACTGAAGCTTTCTTT; CDR3 protein: CASSYRGWKNTEAFF
V gene: TRBV6-1; clone size: many; D gene: .; J gene: TRBJ1-2; CDR3 length: 15; CDR3 DNA: TGTGCCAGCAGTGATCCCACTCTAGACGAGTATGGCTACACCTTC; CDR3 protein: CASSDPTLDEYGYTF
V gene: TRBV28; clone size: many; D gene: TRBD1; J gene: TRBJ2-2; CDR3 length: 15; CDR3 DNA: TGTGCCAGCAGTCCGCCGGGACAGGGCACCGGGGAGCTGTTTTTT; CDR3 protein: CASSPPGQGTGELFF
V gene: TRBV6-1; clone size: many; D gene: .; J gene: TRBJ1-1; CDR3 length: 14; CDR3 DNA: TGTGCCAGCAGTGCAGGCTTTCCGAACACTGAAGCTTTCTTT; CDR3 protein: CASSAGFPNTEAFF
V gene: TRBV11-2; clone size: once; D gene: TRBD1; J gene: TRBJ2-1; CDR3 length: 12; CDR3 DNA: TGTGCCAGCAGCTTCCGGGACAGGGGCAAGTTCTTC; CDR3 protein: CASSFRDRGKFF
V gene: TRBV9; clone size: .; D gene: .; J gene: TRBJ2-5; CDR3 length: 14; CDR3 DNA: TGTGCCAGCGGAGGGCCGGGAATGGGGGAGACCCAGTACTTC; CDR3 protein: CASGGPGMGETQYF
V gene: TRBV14; clone size: .; D gene: .; J gene: TRBJ1-5; CDR3 length: 18; CDR3 DNA: TGTGCCAGCAGCCATGCGCCCCCCCTCAACAGGGAAAATCAGCCCCAGCATTTT; CDR3 protein: CASSHAPPLNRENQPQHF
V gene: TRBV7-9; clone size: few; D gene: .; J gene: TRBJ2-1; CDR3 length: 16; CDR3 DNA: TGTGCCAGCAGCCTAGGGCTGCGGATCTCCTACAATGAGCAGTTCTTC; CDR3 protein: CASSLGLRISYNEQFF
V gene: TRBV2; clone size: many; D gene: TRBD2; J gene: TRBJ2-7; CDR3 length: 13; CDR3 DNA: TGTGCCAGCATCTGGGACTACTCCTACGAGCAGTACTTC; CDR3 protein: CASIWDYSYEQYF
V gene: TRBV7-8; clone size: many; D gene: .; J gene: TRBJ2-1; CDR3 length: 19; CDR3 DNA: TGTGCCAGCAGCCCCGAACTCCACCGTCGGGAGTCGAAACACAATGAGCAGTTCTTC; CDR3 protein: CASSPELHRRESKHNEQFF
V gene: TRBV6-2/TRBV6-3; clone size: .; D gene: TRBD1; J gene: TRBJ1-6; CDR3 length: 14; CDR3 DNA: TGTGCCAGCAGTTGGGGACAGGGGAATTCACCCCTCCACTTT; CDR3 protein: CASSWGQGNSPLHF
V gene: TRBV20-1; clone size: .; D gene: TRBD2; J gene: TRBJ2-1; CDR3 length: 13; CDR3 DNA: TGCAGTCAGATACTAGCGGGGGACAATGAGCAGTTCTTC; CDR3 protein: CSQILAGDNEQFF
V gene: TRBV20-1; clone size: many; D gene: .; J gene: TRBJ1-1; CDR3 length: 14; CDR3 DNA: TGCAGTGCGGAAGTCAAGGGGAGGATCACTGAAGCTTTCTTT; CDR3 protein: CSAEVKGRITEAFF
V gene: TRBV20-1; clone size: .; D gene: TRBD2; J gene: TRBJ2-1; CDR3 length: 13; CDR3 DNA: TGCAGTGGTCGGGAGGGACCCTACAATGAGCAGTTCTTC; CDR3 protein: CSGREGPYNEQFF
V gene: TRBV7-9; clone size: .; D gene: .; J gene: TRBJ2-1; CDR3 length: 16; CDR3 DNA: TGTGCCAGCAGCCCTCTAGACTCGGCGAAACACAATGAGCAGTTCTTC; CDR3 protein: CASSPLDSAKHNEQFF
V gene: TRBV5-1; clone size: many; D gene: TRBD1; J gene: TRBJ2-3; CDR3 length: 16; CDR3 DNA: TGCGCCAGCAGCTCCTCTCCGGGACAGGTCTCAGATACGCAGTATTTT; CDR3 protein: CASSSSPGQVSDTQYF
V gene: TRBV5-1; clone size: .; D gene: TRBD2; J gene: TRBJ2-3; CDR3 length: 16; CDR3 DNA: TGCGCCAGCAGCTTAACTAGCGGGAGTGCCCCAGATACGCAGTATTTT; CDR3 protein: CASSLTSGSAPDTQYF
V gene: TRBV11-2; clone size: many; D gene: .; J gene: TRBJ1-1; CDR3 length: 14; CDR3 DNA: TGTGCCAGCAGCTTAGAAAGGGGAATCACTGAAGCTTTCTTT; CDR3 protein: CASSLERGITEAFF
V gene: TRBV18; clone size: many; D gene: TRBD1; J gene: TRBJ1-2; CDR3 length: 14; CDR3 DNA: TGTGCCAGCTCACCCGGGGACAGGGGGAACGGCTACACCTTC; CDR3 protein: CASSPGDRGNGYTF
V gene: TRBV20-1; clone size: many; D gene: TRBD2; J gene: TRBJ2-5; CDR3 length: 16; CDR3 DNA: TGCAGTGCTTTAGGGGTTAGCGGGACAACCCAAGAGACCCAGTACTTC; CDR3 protein: CSALGVSGTTQETQYF
V gene: TRBV4-1; clone size: few; D gene: .; J gene: TRBJ1-2; CDR3 length: 16; CDR3 DNA: TGCGCCAGCAGCCAGGAATTACAGGGAGGACGGCGTGGCTACACCTTC; CDR3 protein: CASSQELQGGRRGYTF
V gene: TRBV28; clone size: .; D gene: TRBD1; J gene: TRBJ1-4; CDR3 length: 14; CDR3 DNA: TGTGCCAGCAGTTTGAGACAGGGGGATGAAAAACTGTTTTTT; CDR3 protein: CASSLRQGDEKLFF
V gene: TRBV27; clone size: many; D gene: .; J gene: TRBJ1-1; CDR3 length: 14; CDR3 DNA: TGTGCCAGCAGTTTAGCGGGAAGGGACACTGAAGCTTTCTTT; CDR3 protein: CASSLAGRDTEAFF
V gene: TRBV19; clone size: .; D gene: .; J gene: TRBJ2-4; CDR3 length: 16; CDR3 DNA: TGTGCCAGTAGTATTCAGGGTCGCGTGGTTAATGACATTCAGTACTTC; CDR3 protein: CASSIQGRVVNDIQYF
V gene: TRBV13; clone size: many; D gene: .; J gene: TRBJ2-7; CDR3 length: 11; CDR3 DNA: TGTGCCAGCGGCTGGATCTACGAGCAGTACTTC; CDR3 protein: CASGWIYEQYF
V gene: TRBV19; clone size: few; D gene: TRBD1; J gene: TRBJ2-5; CDR3 length: 16; CDR3 DNA: TGTGCCAGTAGTATCCTCGATCGGACAGGTCAAGAGACCCAGTACTTC; CDR3 protein: CASSILDRTGQETQYF
V gene: TRBV12-3/TRBV12-4; clone size: many; D gene: .; J gene: TRBJ2-1; CDR3 length: 16; CDR3 DNA: TGTGCCAGCACCTCGGCAGGCGGGGCGTCGTTTAAGGGGCAGTTCTTC; CDR3 protein: CASTSAGGASFKGQFF
V gene: TRBV28; clone size: many; D gene: .; J gene: TRBJ1-1; CDR3 length: 13; CDR3 DNA: TGTGCCAGCAGTGTCCCGGCGAACACTGAAGCTTTCTTT; CDR3 protein: CASSVPANTEAFF
V gene: TRBV3-1; clone size: many; D gene: TRBD2; J gene: TRBJ2-2; CDR3 length: 16; CDR3 DNA: TGTGCCAGCAGCCCGCAGGGTAGCGGGGCCACCGGGGAGCTGTTTTTT; CDR3 protein: CASSPQGSGATGELFF
V gene: TRBV28; clone size: few; D gene: TRBD2; J gene: TRBJ2-1; CDR3 length: 19; CDR3 DNA: TGTGCCAGCCGGCTATTTCTGACTAGCGGGAGGGTTTGGGCCAATGAGCAGTTCTTC; CDR3 protein: CASRLFLTSGRVWANEQFF
V gene: TRBV11-1; clone size: few; D gene: .; J gene: TRBJ2-5; CDR3 length: 14; CDR3 DNA: TGTGCCAGCAGCTTAAGGGGAGTTCAAGAGACCCAGTACTTC; CDR3 protein: CASSLRGVQETQYF
V gene: TRBV5-4; clone size: .; D gene: .; J gene: TRBJ1-1; CDR3 length: 15; CDR3 DNA: TGTGCCAGCAGCCCCGGTAGTGGGCCCTCCACTGAAGCTTTCTTT; CDR3 protein: CASSPGSGPSTEAFF
V gene: TRBV20-1; clone size: many; D gene: .; J gene: TRBJ2-7; CDR3 length: 13; CDR3 DNA: TGCAGTGCTAGAGGGACTTCCGACTACGAGCAGTACTTC; CDR3 protein: CSARGTSDYEQYF
V gene: TRBV6-1; clone size: many; D gene: .; J gene: TRBJ2-3; CDR3 length: 13; CDR3 DNA: TGTGCCAGCAGTAACAACTTCGGAGATACGCAGTATTTT; CDR3 protein: CASSNNFGDTQYF
V gene: TRBV20-1; clone size: .; D gene: .; J gene: TRBJ2-7; CDR3 length: 14; CDR3 DNA: TGCAGTGCGACCTCGGGGTTTCGGAGGGCCGAGCAGTACTTC; CDR3 protein: CSATSGFRRAEQYF
V gene: TRBV7-9; clone size: few; D gene: .; J gene: TRBJ2-1; CDR3 length: 11; CDR3 DNA: TGTGCCAGCAGCACCATCGATGAGCAGTTCTTC; CDR3 protein: CASSTIDEQFF
V gene: TRBV6-2/TRBV6-3; clone size: .; D gene: .; J gene: TRBJ2-5; CDR3 length: 15; CDR3 DNA: TGTGCCAGCAGTTACCGGGGGGCGAGGATAGAGACCCAGTACTTC; CDR3 protein: CASSYRGARIETQYF
V gene: TRBV28; clone size: many; D gene: .; J gene: TRBJ2-1; CDR3 length: 16; CDR3 DNA: TGTGCCAGCACCTCCTCCGGAGAGGGGTTGTACAATGAGCAGTTCTTC; CDR3 protein: CASTSSGEGLYNEQFF